The source of this TCR beta chain is a study of blood T cell repertoires in COVID-19. Background on the study: Collection of acute and convalescent COVID-19 samples took place in the United States, Italy and Spain.

This CDR3 comprises 15 residues. Trimming shortened V by 3 bases and J by 0 bases, and 11 bases separated the two germline ends. CDR1 SGHVS and CDR2 FNYEAQ come from the germline V gene. Study processing details: Nucleated cell counts were estimated from reference gene primer amplification. The repertoire was sequenced with immunoSEQ multiplex PCR; TCRdb's copy has only in-frame clones and lacks some. The V and J calls and clone size come from that table; D and trimming were worked out from the DNA. The sample carries fewer than 300,000 clones, approximately 90% recorded once. It was during active infection that Seattle patients were enrolled and then longitudinally followed.

The specimen was peripheral blood. The chain has TRBV7-6 and TRBJ1-1, with D perhaps TRBD1 (6 bases). This sequence was found in a woman aged 30 to 39 with COVID-19, enrolled during active disease. The CDR3 spells CASSLGGAMNTEAFF. CDR3 nucleotides: TGTGCCAGCAGCTTGGGGGGGGCGATGAACACTGAAGCTTTCTTT. Looking up the rest from reference TRBV7-6 and TRBJ1-1 gives the full variable domain: GAGVSQSPRYKVTKRGQDVALRCDPISGHVSLYWYRQALGQGPEFLTYFNYEAQQDKSGLPNDRFSAERPEGSISTLTIQRTEQRDSAMYRCASSLGGAMNTEAFFGQGTRLTVV.